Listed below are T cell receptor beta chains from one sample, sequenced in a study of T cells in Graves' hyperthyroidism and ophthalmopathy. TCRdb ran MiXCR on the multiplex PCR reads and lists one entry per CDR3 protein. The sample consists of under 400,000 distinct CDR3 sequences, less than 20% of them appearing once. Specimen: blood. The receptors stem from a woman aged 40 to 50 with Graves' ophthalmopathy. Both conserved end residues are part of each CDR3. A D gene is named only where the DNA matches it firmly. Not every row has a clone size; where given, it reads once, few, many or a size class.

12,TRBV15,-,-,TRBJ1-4,CATSGPYEKLFF,TGTGCCACCTCAGGGCCCTATGAAAAACTGTTTTTT
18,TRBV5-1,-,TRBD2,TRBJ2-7,CASSPGLAGSRSTYEQYF,TGCGCCAGCAGCCCGGGACTAGCGGGATCACGCTCGACCTACGAGCAGTACTTC
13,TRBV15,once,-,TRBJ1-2,CATSRGRTYGYTF,TGTGCCACCAGCAGAGGGCGGACCTATGGCTACACCTTC
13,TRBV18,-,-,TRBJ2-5,CASSPQPTGTQYF,TGTGCCAGCTCACCTCAACCGACCGGGACCCAGTACTTC
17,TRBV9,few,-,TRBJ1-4,CASSPRGPLGANEKLFF,TGTGCCAGCAGCCCCAGAGGGCCCCTGGGGGCTAATGAAAAACTGTTTTTT
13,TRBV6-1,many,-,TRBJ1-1,CASNPDANTEAFF,TGTGCCAGCAATCCAGACGCGAACACTGAAGCTTTCTTT
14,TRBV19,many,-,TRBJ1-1,CASTPTGANTEAFF,TGTGCCAGTACGCCCACCGGTGCGAACACTGAAGCTTTCTTT
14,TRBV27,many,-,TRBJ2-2,CASSLYLVTGELFF,TGTGCCAGCAGTTTATATTTGGTCACCGGGGAGCTGTTTTTT
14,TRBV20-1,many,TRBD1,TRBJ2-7,CSAPKDRRSYEQYF,TGCAGTGCCCCTAAGGACAGGCGCTCCTACGAGCAGTACTTC
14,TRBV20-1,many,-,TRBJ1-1,CSARDDRTAAEAFF,TGCAGTGCTAGAGATGACAGGACGGCCGCTGAAGCTTTCTTT
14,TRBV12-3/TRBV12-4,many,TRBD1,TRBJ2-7,CASSFGQGLGEQYF,TGTGCCAGCAGTTTCGGACAGGGACTTGGCGAGCAGTACTTC
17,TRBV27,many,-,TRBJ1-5,CASSSRGATYSNQPQHF,TGTGCCAGCAGTTCCCGGGGGGCTACGTATAGCAATCAGCCCCAGCATTTT
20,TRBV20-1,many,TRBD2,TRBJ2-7,CSARALSGASGASFSYEQYF,TGCAGTGCTAGAGCTCTAAGCGGGGCTAGCGGCGCCTCATTCTCCTACGAGCAGTACTTC
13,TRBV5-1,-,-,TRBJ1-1,CASSDSQNTEAFF,TGCGCCAGCAGCGACAGCCAGAACACTGAAGCTTTCTTT
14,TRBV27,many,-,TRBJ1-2,CASSSTNRVSGYTF,TGTGCCAGCAGTTCAACCAACAGGGTTTCTGGCTACACCTTC
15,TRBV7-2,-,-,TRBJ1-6,CASSPDGGLNSPLHF,TGTGCCAGCAGCCCAGATGGGGGACTTAATTCACCCCTCCACTTT
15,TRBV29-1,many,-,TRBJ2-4,CSVAAMGTAKNIQYF,TGCAGCGTTGCCGCGATGGGGACAGCCAAAAACATTCAGTACTTC
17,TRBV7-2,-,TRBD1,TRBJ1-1,CASSLAMTGPLSGEAFF,TGTGCCAGCAGCTTAGCTATGACAGGGCCCCTTAGCGGTGAAGCTTTCTTT
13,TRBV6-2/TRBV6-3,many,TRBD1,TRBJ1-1,CASSGGTGTSAFF,TGTGCCAGCAGTGGCGGGACAGGTACCTCAGCTTTCTTT
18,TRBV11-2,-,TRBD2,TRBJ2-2,CASRGPKGSGSRGGELFF,TGTGCCAGCAGGGGCCCCAAGGGTAGCGGGAGTAGGGGCGGGGAGCTGTTTTTT
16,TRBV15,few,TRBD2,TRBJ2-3,CATSRTLAGGWDTQYF,TGTGCCACCAGCAGAACCCTAGCGGGAGGGTGGGATACGCAGTATTTT
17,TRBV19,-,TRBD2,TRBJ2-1,CASSIDQAGVSYNEQFF,TGTGCCAGTAGTATAGATCAAGCGGGAGTATCCTACAATGAGCAGTTCTTC
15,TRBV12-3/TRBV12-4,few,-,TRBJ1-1,CASSFSELMNTEAFF,TGTGCCAGCAGTTTCTCGGAATTAATGAACACTGAAGCTTTCTTT
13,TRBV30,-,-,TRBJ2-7,CAWAGQISYEQYF,TGTGCCTGGGCCGGACAGATCTCCTACGAGCAGTACTTC
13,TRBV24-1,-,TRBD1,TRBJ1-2,CATSETGERGYTF,TGTGCCACCAGTGAAACAGGGGAAAGGGGCTACACCTTC
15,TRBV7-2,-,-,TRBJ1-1,CASSLAITGNTEAFF,TGTGCCAGCAGCTTAGCAATAACCGGGAACACTGAAGCTTTCTTT
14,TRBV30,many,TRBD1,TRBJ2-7,CAWNLGQGGDEQYF,TGTGCCTGGAATTTAGGACAGGGCGGCGACGAGCAGTACTTC
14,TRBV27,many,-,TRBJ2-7,CASSLKAEYYEQYF,TGTGCCAGCAGTTTAAAGGCTGAGTACTACGAGCAGTACTTC
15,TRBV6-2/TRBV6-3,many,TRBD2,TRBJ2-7,CASSLGLGEVHEQYF,TGTGCCAGCAGTTTAGGACTAGGAGAAGTCCACGAGCAGTACTTC
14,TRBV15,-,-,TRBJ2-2,CATSRDRMFGELFF,TGTGCCACCAGCAGAGATAGGATGTTCGGGGAGCTGTTTTTT
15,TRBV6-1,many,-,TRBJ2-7,CASSETAGGQDEQYF,TGTGCCAGCAGTGAAACTGCGGGAGGACAGGACGAGCAGTACTTC
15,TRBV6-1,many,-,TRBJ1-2,CASAQSVGGPYGYTF,TGTGCCAGCGCCCAAAGCGTCGGGGGCCCTTATGGCTACACCTTC
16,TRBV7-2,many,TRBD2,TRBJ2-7,CASSPHGLAGVVEQYF,TGTGCCAGCAGCCCTCACGGACTAGCGGGAGTGGTCGAGCAGTACTTC
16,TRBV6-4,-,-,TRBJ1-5,CASKCWGAASNQPQHF,TGTGCCAGCAAGTGTTGGGGGGCAGCTAGCAATCAGCCCCAGCATTTT
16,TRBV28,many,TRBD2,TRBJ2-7,CASSTILLAGVSEQYF,TGTGCCAGCAGTACAATTCTACTAGCGGGAGTGAGTGAGCAGTACTTC
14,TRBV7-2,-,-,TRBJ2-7,CASSTWGPLYEQYF,TGTGCCAGCAGCACTTGGGGACCTCTCTACGAGCAGTACTTC